Below, one T cell receptor beta chain is given with its context. Its antigen remains unidentified. The data belong to a study of T cell responses to AZD1222 COVID-19 vaccine. General study results and limits: Donors were chiefly white British, with a greater number of females, and clonal diversity was perhaps underestimated. Repertoires were sampled only after the peak T cell response.

Per the germline V gene, CDR1 is SEHNR and CDR2 is FQNEAQ (reference sequence). The ends were cut back, 1 base at V and 0 bases at J, with 6 bases in the middle. The CDR3 loop spans 14 amino acids. The repertoire was sequenced with immunoSEQ multiplex PCR; TCRdb's copy has only in-frame clones and lacks some. The repertoire consists of approximately 110,000 clones, with about nine tenths occurring once and the leading ten covering about 5%. The sequence was collected from an adult in good health. The material was peripheral blood, obtained on day 0 of AZD1222 vaccination. This chain connects TRBV7-9 to TRBJ1-1, with TRBD1 as a possible D gene (6 bases). CDR3 region: CASSLGDMNTEAFF. The CDR3 bases are TGTGCCAGCAGCTTAGGGGACATGAACACTGAAGCTTTCTTT.